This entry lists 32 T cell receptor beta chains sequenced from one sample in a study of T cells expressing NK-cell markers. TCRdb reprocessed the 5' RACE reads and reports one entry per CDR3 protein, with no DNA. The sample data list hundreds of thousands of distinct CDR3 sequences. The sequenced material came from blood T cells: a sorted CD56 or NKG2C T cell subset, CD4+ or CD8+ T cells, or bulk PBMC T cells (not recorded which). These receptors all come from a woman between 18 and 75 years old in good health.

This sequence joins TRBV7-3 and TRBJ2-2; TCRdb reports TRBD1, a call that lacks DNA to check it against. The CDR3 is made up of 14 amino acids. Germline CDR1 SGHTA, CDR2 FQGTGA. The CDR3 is CASKEYRDTGELFF.

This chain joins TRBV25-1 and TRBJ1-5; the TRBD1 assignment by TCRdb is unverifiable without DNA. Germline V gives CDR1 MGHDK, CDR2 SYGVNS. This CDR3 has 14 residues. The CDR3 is CASSDWTGNQPQHF.

CDR3 region: CSAKVNSGANVLTF. This chain connects TRBV20-1 to TRBJ2-6. Germline loops: CDR1 DFQATT, CDR2 SNEGSKA (reference sequence). The CDR3 has 14 residues.

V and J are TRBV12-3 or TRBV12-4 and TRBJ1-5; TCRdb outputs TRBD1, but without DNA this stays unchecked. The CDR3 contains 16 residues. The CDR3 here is CASSLVYTGGDQPQHF.

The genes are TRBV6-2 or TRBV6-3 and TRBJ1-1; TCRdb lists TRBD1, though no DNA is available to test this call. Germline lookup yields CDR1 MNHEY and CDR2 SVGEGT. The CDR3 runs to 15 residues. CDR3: CASSPLRGRGTEAFF.

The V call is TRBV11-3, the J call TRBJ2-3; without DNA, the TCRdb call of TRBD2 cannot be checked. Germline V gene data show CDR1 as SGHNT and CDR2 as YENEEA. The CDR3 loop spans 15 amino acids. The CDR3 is CASSPRGKGTDTQYF.

This CDR3 reads CAISPGLAGGIQETQYF. The chain links TRBV10-3 to TRBJ2-5; the TRBD2 assignment by TCRdb is unverifiable without DNA. CDR3 length: 17 residues. CDR1 is ENHRY and CDR2 is SYGVKD in the germline V gene.

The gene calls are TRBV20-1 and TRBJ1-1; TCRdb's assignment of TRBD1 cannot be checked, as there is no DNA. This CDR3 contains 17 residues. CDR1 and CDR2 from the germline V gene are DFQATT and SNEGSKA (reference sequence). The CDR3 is CSAEPGTGGSRSTEAFF.

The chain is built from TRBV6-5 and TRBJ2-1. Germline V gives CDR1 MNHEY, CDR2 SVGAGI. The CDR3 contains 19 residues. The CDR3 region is CASSYLPSPVSVLRKNEFF.

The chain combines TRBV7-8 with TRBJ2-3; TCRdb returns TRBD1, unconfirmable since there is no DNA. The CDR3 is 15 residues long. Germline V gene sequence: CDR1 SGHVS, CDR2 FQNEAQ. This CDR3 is CASSWDRGPEDTQYF.

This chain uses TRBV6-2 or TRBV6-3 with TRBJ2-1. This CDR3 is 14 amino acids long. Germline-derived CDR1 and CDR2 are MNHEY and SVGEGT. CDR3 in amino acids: CASSYPSVSNEQFF.

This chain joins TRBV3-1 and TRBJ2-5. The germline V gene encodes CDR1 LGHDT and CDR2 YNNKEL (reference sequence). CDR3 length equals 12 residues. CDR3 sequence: CASSQRQETQYF.

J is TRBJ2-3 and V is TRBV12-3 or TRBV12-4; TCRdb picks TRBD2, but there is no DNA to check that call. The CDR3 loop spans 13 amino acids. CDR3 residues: CASWEQSTDTQYF.

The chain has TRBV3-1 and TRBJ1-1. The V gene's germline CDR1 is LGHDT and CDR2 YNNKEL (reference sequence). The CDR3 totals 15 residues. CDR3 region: CASSPADTMNTEAFF. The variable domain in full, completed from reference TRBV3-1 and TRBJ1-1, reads DTAVSQTPKYLVTQMGNDKSIKCEQNLGHDTMYWYKQDSKKFLKIMFSYNNKELIINETVPNRFSPKSPDKAHLNLHINSLELGDSAVYFCASSPADTMNTEAFFGQGTRLTVV.

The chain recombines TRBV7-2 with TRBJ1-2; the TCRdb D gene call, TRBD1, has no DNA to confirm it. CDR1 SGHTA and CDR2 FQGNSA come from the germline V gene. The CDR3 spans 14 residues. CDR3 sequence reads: CASSYRDSNYGYTF.

The CDR3 loop reads CASSWTAGSGYTF. The V and J genes are TRBV12-3 or TRBV12-4 and TRBJ1-2. The CDR3 runs 13 residues.

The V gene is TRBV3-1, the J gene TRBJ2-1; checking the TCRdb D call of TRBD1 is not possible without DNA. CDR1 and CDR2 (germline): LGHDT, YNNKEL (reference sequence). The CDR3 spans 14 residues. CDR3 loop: CASSVDTGYNEQFF.

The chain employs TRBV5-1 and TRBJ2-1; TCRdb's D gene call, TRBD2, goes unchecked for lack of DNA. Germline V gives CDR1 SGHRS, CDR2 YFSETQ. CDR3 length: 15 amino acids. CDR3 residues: CASSRAGDSYNEQFF.

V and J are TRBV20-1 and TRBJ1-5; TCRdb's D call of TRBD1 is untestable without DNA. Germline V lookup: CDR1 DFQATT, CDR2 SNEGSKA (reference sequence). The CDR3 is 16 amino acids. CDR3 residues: CSARVSNRGSNQPQHF.

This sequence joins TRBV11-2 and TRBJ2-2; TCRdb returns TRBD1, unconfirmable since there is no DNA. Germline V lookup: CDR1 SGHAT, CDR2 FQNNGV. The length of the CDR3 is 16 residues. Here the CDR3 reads CASSTRTGGLTGELFF.

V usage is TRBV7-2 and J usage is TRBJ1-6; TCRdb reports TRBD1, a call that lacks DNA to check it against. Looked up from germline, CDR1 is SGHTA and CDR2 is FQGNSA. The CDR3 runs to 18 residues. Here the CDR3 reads CASSLAHPVGAGNSPLHF.

The CDR3 spells CASSLGRAVNEQFF. The chain carries TRBV7-9 and TRBJ2-1; absent DNA, TCRdb's TRBD2 call cannot be checked. CDR3 length equals 14 residues. Germline V gene data show CDR1 as SEHNR and CDR2 as FQNEAQ (reference sequence).

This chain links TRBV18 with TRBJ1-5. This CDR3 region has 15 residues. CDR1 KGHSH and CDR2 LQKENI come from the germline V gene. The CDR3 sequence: CASSREVASNQPQHF.

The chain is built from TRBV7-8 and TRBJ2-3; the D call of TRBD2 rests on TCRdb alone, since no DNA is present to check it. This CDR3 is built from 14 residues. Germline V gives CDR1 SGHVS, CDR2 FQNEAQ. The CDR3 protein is CAGSLAGVPDTQYF. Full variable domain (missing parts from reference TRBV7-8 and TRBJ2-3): GAGVSQSPRYKVAKRGQDVALRCDPISGHVSLFWYQQALGQGPEFLTYFQNEAQLDKSGLPSDRFFAERPEGSVSTLKIQRTQQEDSAVYLCAGSLAGVPDTQYFGPGTRLTVL.

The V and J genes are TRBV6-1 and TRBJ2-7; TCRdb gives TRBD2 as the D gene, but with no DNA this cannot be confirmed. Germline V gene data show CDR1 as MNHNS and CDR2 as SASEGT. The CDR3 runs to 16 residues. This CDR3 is CASSPVGRTSGYEQYF.

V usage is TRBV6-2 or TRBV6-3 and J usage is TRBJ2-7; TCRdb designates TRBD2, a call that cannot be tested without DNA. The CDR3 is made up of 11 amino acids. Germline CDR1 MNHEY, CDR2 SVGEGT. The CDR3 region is CASRRAGEQYF.

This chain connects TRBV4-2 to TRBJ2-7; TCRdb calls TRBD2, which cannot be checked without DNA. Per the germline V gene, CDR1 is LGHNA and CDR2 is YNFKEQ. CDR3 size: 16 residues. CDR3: CASSQGTGAGAYEQYF.

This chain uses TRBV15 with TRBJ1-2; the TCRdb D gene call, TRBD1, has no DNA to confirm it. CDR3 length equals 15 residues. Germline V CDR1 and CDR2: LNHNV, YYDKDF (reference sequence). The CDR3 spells CATSHGRGGLYGYTF.

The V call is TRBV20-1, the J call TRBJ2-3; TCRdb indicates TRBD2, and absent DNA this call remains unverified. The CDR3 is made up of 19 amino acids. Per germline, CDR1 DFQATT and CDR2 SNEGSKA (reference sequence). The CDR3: CSARDRLGSQLVRPDTQYF.

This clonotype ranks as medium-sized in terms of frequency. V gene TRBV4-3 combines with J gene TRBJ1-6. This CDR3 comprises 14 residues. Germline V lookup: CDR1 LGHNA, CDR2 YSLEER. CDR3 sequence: CASSQDVEVSPLHF.

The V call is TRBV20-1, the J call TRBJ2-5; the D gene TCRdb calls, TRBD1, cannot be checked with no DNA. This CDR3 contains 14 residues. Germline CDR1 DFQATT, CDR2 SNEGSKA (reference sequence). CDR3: CSARVLTGPETQYF.

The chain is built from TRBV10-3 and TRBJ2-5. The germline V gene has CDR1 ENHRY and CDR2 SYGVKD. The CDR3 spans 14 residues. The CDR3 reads CAISDFSEGTTQYF.